The 12 T cell receptor beta chains listed next were all sequenced from one sample in a study of a mutant IDH1 vaccine in newly diagnosed glioma. Repertoires were generated with immunoSEQ multiplex PCR, while TCRdb's copy carries only in-frame clones and drops some. Of about 86,000 clones in the sample, approximately 85% are singletons; the top ten hold roughly 2.2%. As for time point: week 23, last vaccination. What each vaccine dose contained was 300 ug of mutant IDH1 20-mer peptide, accompanied by topical imiquimod. The antigens these receptors bind are not known. Here the sequenced sample was PBMCs, taken from a glioma patient whose treatment included an IDH1 peptide vaccine. The receptors were sampled from a man aged 30 to 39 with glioma. Some clones in this sample may be carry-over from other donors' samples.

V and J are TRBV9 and TRBJ2-1; the D gene is possibly TRBD1 (6 bases). This CDR3 region has 16 residues. The ends were cut back, 2 bases at V and 8 bases at J, with 20 bases in the middle. Germline V CDR1 and CDR2: SGDLS, YYNGEE. This CDR3 is CASSVDPGHPWDEQFF. CDR3 sequence (DNA): TGTGCCAGCAGCGTGGACCCGGGACACCCGTGGGATGAGCAGTTCTTC.

J is TRBJ1-3 and V is TRBV7-8, with D possibly matching TRBD1 (5 bases). The CDR3 loop spans 15 amino acids. The germline CDR1 and CDR2 sequences are SGHVS and FQNEAQ. The V and J ends lost 2 bases and 1 base respectively, with 9 bases between them. The CDR3 region has the DNA TGTGCCAGCAGCTTAATCCAGGGATCTGGAAACACCATATATTTT. Protein: CASSLIQGSGNTIYF.

J is TRBJ2-7 and V is TRBV4-2, with 7 positions matching TRBD2. The CDR3 totals 17 residues. J was trimmed by 2 bases and V by 0 bases; bases with no gene match: 10. Germline CDR1 LGHNA, CDR2 YNFKEQ. The CDR3 DNA follows: TGTGCCAGCAGCCAAGATGTTTCGGCTAGCGGTGCCTACGAGCAGTACTTC. Translation: CASSQDVSASGAYEQYF.

The genes are TRBV9 and TRBJ2-1; D remains unclear. V was shortened by 3 bases and J by 9 bases, with 22 bases between the two germline ends. The CDR3 has 16 residues. Germline CDR1 reads SGDLS; CDR2 reads YYNGEE. This chain's CDR3 is CASSAVAVPALGEQFF. CDR3 coding DNA: TGTGCCAGCAGCGCCGTGGCAGTGCCTGCGCTGGGTGAGCAGTTCTTC.

This chain connects TRBV7-9 to TRBJ1-3, with D uncertain. Germline V CDR1 and CDR2: SEHNR, FQNEAQ (reference sequence). V dropped 4 bases and J dropped 2 bases, with 15 bases sitting between them. CDR3 length: 16 residues. The chain's CDR3 is CASSSRQPKPGNTIYF. The CDR3 DNA sequence: TGTGCCAGCAGCTCTAGACAACCTAAACCTGGAAACACCATATATTTT.

Points on this clone: A read error may account for a junction end that differs from germline. The V call is TRBV9, the J call TRBJ1-1; tentative D call: TRBD1 (6 bases). Germline V gene data show CDR1 as SGDLS and CDR2 as YYNGEE. The CDR3 extends over 16 amino acids. DNA for the CDR3: TGTGCCAGCAGCGAGGGGGGCTTTTATCGGAACGCTGAAGCTTTCTTT. It codes for CASSEGGFYRNAEAFF.

The chain joins TRBV6-1 to TRBJ1-3, with D hard to call. The V and J ends lost 11 bases and 0 bases respectively, with 11 bases between them. Germline loops: CDR1 MNHNS, CDR2 SASEGT. This CDR3 comprises 13 residues. The CDR3 reads CAGKSVSGNTIYF. CDR3 bases: TGTGCCGGAAAGTCGGTCTCTGGAAACACCATATATTTT.

This clone appeared a few times. Other DNA sequences from this sample encode an identical CDR3 as well. The chain couples TRBV5-1 to TRBJ2-5, with TRBD2 as a possible D gene (6 bases). Per germline, CDR1 SGHRS and CDR2 YFSETQ. V was cut by 4 bases and J by 5 bases, with 12 bases left in between. The CDR3 runs to 13 residues. CDR3 residues: CASSIRGAETQYF. The CDR3 coding sequence is TGCGCCAGCAGCATCCGCGGGGCTGAGACCCAGTACTTC.

The chain recombines TRBV9 with TRBJ1-6; no clear D gene. Between the trimmed V and J ends, which lost 0 bases and 7 bases, there was a span of 14 bases. The CDR3 loop spans 16 amino acids. Germline CDR1 SGDLS, CDR2 YYNGEE. This CDR3 is CASSVASLGSNSPLHF. Written as DNA, the CDR3 is TGTGCCAGCAGCGTAGCCTCTCTAGGCAGCAATTCACCCCTCCACTTT.

This clone was detected once. This chain joins TRBV6-1 and TRBJ1-4, with D unresolved. Trimming shortened V by 8 bases and J by 7 bases, and 17 bases separated the two germline ends. Per germline, CDR1 MNHNS and CDR2 SASEGT. The CDR3 totals 14 residues. This chain's CDR3 is CASFEMASGEKLFF. CDR3 DNA: TGTGCCAGCTTCGAAATGGCATCGGGTGAAAAACTGTTTTTT.

The chain couples TRBV19 to TRBJ1-2; TRBD1 matches 10 bases. J lost 8 bases, V lost 7 bases, and 10 bases had no gene match. The germline CDR1 and CDR2 sequences are LNHDA and SQIVND (reference sequence). The CDR3 extends over 14 amino acids. The CDR3 DNA reads TGTGCCAGTAATACCGGGACAGGGGCTGGGGGCTACACCTTC. It specifies CASNTGTGAGGYTF.

The chain carries TRBV2 and TRBJ1-2; 7 bases are a match to TRBD1. V was pared by 7 bases and J by 4 bases, with 6 bases of the junction left unmatched. Germline loops: CDR1 SNHLY, CDR2 FYNNEI. The CDR3 is 13 amino acids. This CDR3 reads CASNPGQTYGYTF. The CDR3 DNA sequence: TGTGCCAGCAATCCGGGACAGACCTATGGCTACACCTTC.